These 8 T cell receptor beta chains came from one sample sequenced in a study of beta chain features in type 1 diabetes. Of the isolated RNA, all was reverse transcribed, and so the sequenced material was expressed TCRB transcripts. TCRdb's table, derived via immunoSEQ multiplex PCR, lists solely in-frame clones and lacks some. The sample includes a few hundred thousand clones, about 10% seen only once; the top ten take roughly 0.014%. Source material: naive CD4+ T cells from blood. The receptor source for this set is a woman aged 30 to 39 in good health.

The chain uses TRBV30 and TRBJ1-3, with a weak D call TRBD1 (6 bases). The ends were cut back, 2 bases at V and 2 bases at J, with 10 bases in the middle. The CDR3 spans 14 residues. CDR1 is GTSNPN and CDR2 is SVGIG in the germline V gene (reference sequence). The CDR3 protein is CAWSQGITGNTIYF. CDR3 nucleotides: TGTGCCTGGAGTCAGGGGATCACTGGAAACACCATATATTTT.

This clone has more than one count but fewer than ten. The rearrangement links TRBV28 to TRBJ2-5; maybe TRBD2 (5 bases). CDR3 size: 14 residues. Trimming removed 9 bases at V and 1 base at J, with 15 bases between. Germline CDR1 reads MDHEN; CDR2 reads SYDVKM. For the CDR3, the DNA is TGTGCCAGTGGCTCGAGGGTTAGCCAAGAGACCCAGTACTTC. It codes for CASGSRVSQETQYF.

This chain uses TRBV7-2 with TRBJ2-1; D uncertain. With 1 base removed from V and 3 bases from J, the gap between germline ends came to 13 bases. The length of the CDR3 is 16 residues. Germline loops: CDR1 SGHTA, CDR2 FQGNSA. CDR3: CASSLVGSSVYNEQFF. CDR3 DNA sequence: TGTGCCAGCAGCTTAGTGGGTAGCTCAGTCTACAATGAGCAGTTCTTC.

As concerns this clone: At the DNA level, this CDR3 is encoded by other sequences in the same sample as well. The V and J genes are TRBV2 and TRBJ2-1; TRBD1 matches 7 bases. Germline CDR1 reads SNHLY; CDR2 reads FYNNEI. The CDR3 is 13 amino acids. The V and J ends lost 6 bases and 4 bases, in that order; junction bases with no gene match: 3. CDR3 residues: CASSRDSYNEQFF. The CDR3 coding sequence is TGTGCCAGCAGCCGGGACAGTTACAATGAGCAGTTCTTC. Supplemented by reference TRBV2 and TRBJ2-1, the full variable domain reads EPEVTQTPSHQVTQMGQEVILRCVPISNHLYFYWYRQILGQKVEFLVSFYNNEISEKSEIFDDQFSVERPDGSNFTLKIRSTKLEDSAMYFCASSRDSYNEQFFGPGTRLTVL.

V is TRBV5-4 and J is TRBJ2-2, with 7 bases lining up with TRBD1. V lost 4 bases, J lost 3 bases, and 9 bases stayed unmatched. CDR1 is SGHNT and CDR2 is YYREEE in the germline V gene (reference sequence). CDR3 length equals 16 residues. DNA for the CDR3: TGTGCCAGCAGCCCCCGGGACAGTCTTTACACCGGGGAGCTGTTTTTT. Its translation: CASSPRDSLYTGELFF.

This clone was detected only a few times. The chain combines TRBV7-9 with TRBJ2-4, with D perhaps TRBD2 (5 bases). In germline, CDR1 is SEHNR, CDR2 FQNEAQ (reference sequence). This CDR3 contains 15 residues. Trimming cost V 5 bases and J 11 bases, with 22 bases left between them. The CDR3 region is CASSLRTASGAVQYF. CDR3 coding DNA: TGTGCCAGCAGCCTACGGACTGCAAGCGGAGCGGTTCAGTACTTC.

Only a few counts were recorded for this clone. The J gene is TRBJ2-1, the V gene TRBV29-1; 9 bases are a match to TRBD2. CDR1 and CDR2 from the germline V gene are SQVTM and ANQGSEA. This CDR3 is 16 amino acids long. J lost 2 bases, V lost 5 bases, and 10 bases had no gene match. The CDR3 DNA sequence: TGCAGCGTTCAGCATAGCGGGAGTATACCCTACAATGAGCAGTTCTTC. This codes for CSVQHSGSIPYNEQFF.

This rearrangement joins TRBV7-9 to TRBJ2-5; 7 bases agree with TRBD1. The length of the CDR3 is 14 residues. The junction had 8 bases not matched to a gene; V was cut back by 5 bases and J by 5 bases. Per the germline V gene, CDR1 is SEHNR and CDR2 is FQNEAQ (reference sequence). The CDR3 nucleotides are TGTGCCAGCAGCACCCAGACAGGGTCGGAGACCCAGTACTTC. Amino acids: CASSTQTGSETQYF.